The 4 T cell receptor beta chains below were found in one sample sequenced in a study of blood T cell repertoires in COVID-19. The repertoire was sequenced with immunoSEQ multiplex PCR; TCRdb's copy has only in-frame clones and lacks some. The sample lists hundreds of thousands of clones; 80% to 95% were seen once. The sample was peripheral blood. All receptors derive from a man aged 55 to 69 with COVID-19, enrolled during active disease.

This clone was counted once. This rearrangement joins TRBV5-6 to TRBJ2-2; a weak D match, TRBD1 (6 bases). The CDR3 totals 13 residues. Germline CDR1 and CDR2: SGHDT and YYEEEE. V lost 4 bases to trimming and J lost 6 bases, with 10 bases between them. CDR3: CASSQGRSGELFF. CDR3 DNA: TGTGCCAGCAGCCAGGGGCGGTCCGGGGAGCTGTTTTTT. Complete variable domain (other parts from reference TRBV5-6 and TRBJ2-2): DAGVTQSPTHLIKTRGQQVTLRCSPKSGHDTVSWYQQALGQGPQFIFQYYEEEERQRGNFPDRFSGHQFPNYSSELNVNALLLGDSALYLCASSQGRSGELFFGEGSRLTVL.

CDR3 amino acids: CATSDPPRGPGWKETQYF. The CDR3 DNA reads as TGTGCCACCAGTGACCCACCTAGGGGGCCTGGGTGGAAAGAGACCCAGTACTTC. The rearrangement joins TRBV24-1 to TRBJ2-5; 7 positions agree with TRBD1. V lost 4 bases, J lost 3 bases, and 16 bases stayed unmatched. In germline, CDR1 is KGHDR, CDR2 SFDVKD. The CDR3 contains 18 residues.

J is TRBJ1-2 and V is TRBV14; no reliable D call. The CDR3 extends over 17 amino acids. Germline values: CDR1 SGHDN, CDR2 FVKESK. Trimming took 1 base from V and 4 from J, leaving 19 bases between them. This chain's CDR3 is CASSQGSQKQSPYGYTF. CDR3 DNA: TGTGCCAGCAGCCAAGGGTCCCAAAAACAGTCTCCCTATGGCTACACCTTC.

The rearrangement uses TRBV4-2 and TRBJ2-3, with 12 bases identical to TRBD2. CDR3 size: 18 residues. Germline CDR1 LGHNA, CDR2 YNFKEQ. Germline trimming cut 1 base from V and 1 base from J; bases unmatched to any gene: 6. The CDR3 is CASSQAQLAGGRTDTQYF. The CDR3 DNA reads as TGTGCCAGCAGCCAAGCCCAACTAGCGGGGGGACGCACAGATACGCAGTATTTT.